The 3 T cell receptor beta chains listed next were all sequenced from one sample in a study of identifying expanded T cells in peripheral blood. Profiled with immunoSEQ multiplex PCR; TCRdb holds only in-frame clones, not every one. The data show about 83,000 clones, 89% seen once. Material for sequencing was blood. The receptors were gathered from a person aged 18-70 years in good health.

The chain has TRBV5-6 and TRBJ2-7; 8 bases line up with TRBD2. Per the germline V gene, CDR1 is SGHDT and CDR2 is YYEEEE. Trimming removed 0 bases from V and 5 bases from J; junction bases left unmatched: 4. The CDR3 is made up of 14 amino acids. CDR3 residues: CASSLGLAGHEQYF. CDR3 sequence (DNA): TGTGCCAGCAGCTTGGGCCTAGCGGGCCACGAGCAGTACTTC.

This chain joins TRBV6-1 and TRBJ1-5, with TRBD1 matching over 8 bases. There are 17 residues in the CDR3. CDR1 MNHNS and CDR2 SASEGT come from the germline V gene. Trimming removed 4 bases from V and 0 bases from J; junction bases left unmatched: 8. CDR3 nucleotide sequence: TGTGCCAGCAGTGCCCACAGGGGGAAGAATAGCAATCAGCCCCAGCATTTT. As protein: CASSAHRGKNSNQPQHF.

This sequence joins TRBV5-6 and TRBJ2-7; D possibly uses TRBD1 or TRBD2 (5 bases each). This CDR3 contains 16 residues. Trimming pared 0 bases from V and 0 bases from J, leaving 13 bases between. Per germline, CDR1 SGHDT and CDR2 YYEEEE. The CDR3 spells CASSLVGTTSSYEQYF. The CDR3 nucleotides are TGTGCCAGCAGCTTGGTGGGGACCACAAGCTCCTACGAGCAGTACTTC.